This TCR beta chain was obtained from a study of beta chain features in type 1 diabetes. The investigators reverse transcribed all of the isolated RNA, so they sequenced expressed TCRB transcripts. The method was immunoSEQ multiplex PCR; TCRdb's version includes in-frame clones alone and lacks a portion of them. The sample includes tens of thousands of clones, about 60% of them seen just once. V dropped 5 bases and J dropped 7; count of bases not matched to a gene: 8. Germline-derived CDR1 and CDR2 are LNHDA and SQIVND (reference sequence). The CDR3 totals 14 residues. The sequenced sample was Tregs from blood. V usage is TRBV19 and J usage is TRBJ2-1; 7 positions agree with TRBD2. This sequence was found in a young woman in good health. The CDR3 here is CASSVRVAGNEQFF. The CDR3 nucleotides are TGTGCCAGTAGTGTCCGGGTAGCGGGTAATGAGCAGTTCTTC.